This T cell receptor beta chain was recorded in a study of control samples from healthy donors and cancer patients (dated by TCRdb to 2018 to 2021). To prepare the library, the immunoSEQ multiplex PCR assay was applied. As stored in TCRdb, this immuneACCESS dataset retains in-frame rearrangements with V and J assigned. A fraction of the clones does not appear; measured against another copy, unresolved V genes explain less than half of the discrepancy, and the remainder lacks a known reason. The sample table lists roughly 88,000 clones, around four fifths of them with a count of one. Approximately 19% of the sample is held by the ten biggest clonotypes. Comments on this clone: This receptor's antigen is unknown. No base qualities exist here, and no much larger clone lies one base off it.

At the junction V is shortened by 3 bases and J by 10 bases, with 11 bases in between. Including the terminal cysteine and phenylalanine, the CDR3 comprises 12 residues. The retained sequence is limited to the CDR3, 36 bases, with the frame set at the first base. This TCR was sampled from a man aged 25 to 45 in good health. The chain is encoded by TRBV12-3 or TRBV12-4 joined to TRBJ2-3; the D gene is not confidently resolved. Sequenced material: blood. The CDR3 region has the sequence CASSFLITAQYF. The nucleotides read TGTGCCAGCAGTTTTTTAATTACTGCGCAGTATTTT.